The 13 T cell receptor beta chains below were found in one sample sequenced in a study of shared clonotypes between healthy human individuals (dated by TCRdb to about 2020). The library was obtained by the immunoSEQ multiplex PCR assay. This immuneACCESS table, as held by TCRdb, lists in-frame sequences with V and J called but not all clones. Of the missing ones, under half trace to an unresolved V gene in checked studies; the others have no known cause. Present in this sample are 2,500,000 or so clones, 90% to 95% of which were seen just once. The ten largest make up approximately 0.37% of the sample. The specimen was naive CD4+ T cells from PBMCs. The sample's cell subset or site, from its label and the paper: CD45RA+ positively selected. The receptor set was obtained from a man between 18 and 35 years old in good health. Some clones in this sample may be carry-over from other donors' samples.

The V and J genes are TRBV2 and TRBJ2-4; D is ambiguous. Trimming left V 4 bases short and J 6 bases short, with 13 bases between. The germline CDR1 and CDR2 sequences are SNHLY and FYNNEI. The CDR3 contains 14 residues. DNA of the CDR3: TGTGCCAGCAGTGTTTGGCAGGTCGGAAACATTCAGTACTTC. Its translation is CASSVWQVGNIQYF.

There are a few counts of this clone. The J gene is TRBJ1-5, the V gene TRBV30; D gene ambiguous. Trimming pared 5 bases from V and 1 base from J, leaving 9 bases between. This CDR3 is built from 13 residues. The V gene's germline CDR1 is GTSNPN and CDR2 SVGIG (reference sequence). The CDR3 DNA is TGTGCCTGGGCTCTGGCCAGCAATCAGCCCCAGCATTTT. This codes for CAWALASNQPQHF.

The chain recombines TRBV28 with TRBJ1-2; the match to TRBD1 covers 12 bases. The CDR3 has 16 residues. Unmatched junction bases numbered 5, after V lost 4 bases and J lost 2 bases. Germline V gene data show CDR1 as MDHEN and CDR2 as SYDVKM. CDR3 region: CASSSPGTGGNYGYTF. CDR3 DNA: TGTGCCAGCAGTTCCCCCGGGACAGGGGGCAACTATGGCTACACCTTC.

V usage is TRBV7-2 and J usage is TRBJ1-5; weak D call: TRBD1 (5 bases). Germline assignment: CDR1 SGHTA and CDR2 FQGNSA. The CDR3 has 15 amino acids. V was shortened by 5 bases and J by 7 bases, with 18 bases between the two germline ends. Here the CDR3 DNA reads TGTGCCAGCAGCCCCAACCAAGGGGCGGGCCAGCCCCAGCATTTT. Amino acids: CASSPNQGAGQPQHF.

This chain's CDR3 is CASSSGEISYNEQFF. The CDR3 DNA follows: TGTGCCAGCAGTTCCGGGGAGATCTCCTACAATGAGCAGTTCTTC. The chain employs TRBV28 and TRBJ2-1, with TRBD2 as a possible D gene (5 bases). This CDR3 has 15 residues. V was pared by 4 bases and J by 0 bases, with 10 bases between. CDR1 is MDHEN, CDR2 SYDVKM, per germline.

The chain couples TRBV4-1 to TRBJ2-2; no firm D call. CDR1 is MGHRA and CDR2 is YSYEKL in the germline V gene. The CDR3 runs 15 residues. Trimming stripped 0 bases from V and 4 bases from J, with 9 bases between. CDR3 region: CASSQEGSLTGELFF. CDR3 bases: TGCGCCAGCAGCCAAGAAGGATCACTCACCGGGGAGCTGTTTTTT.

V is TRBV2 and J is TRBJ1-1; unclear D gene. Germline V gene data show CDR1 as SNHLY and CDR2 as FYNNEI. Trimming took off 8 bases at V and 4 bases at J, with 20 bases between the two ends. The CDR3 is made up of 15 amino acids. The CDR3 region is CASSGEVISGTEAFF. CDR3 sequence (DNA): TGTGCCAGCTCTGGTGAAGTTATCTCCGGCACTGAAGCTTTCTTT. Full variable domain (rest looked up from reference TRBV2 and TRBJ1-1): EPEVTQTPSHQVTQMGQEVILRCVPISNHLYFYWYRQILGQKVEFLVSFYNNEISEKSEIFDDQFSVERPDGSNFTLKIRSTKLEDSAMYFCASSGEVISGTEAFFGQGTRLTVV.

This chain joins TRBV6-5 and TRBJ2-1; TRBD2 agrees at 11 bases. The V gene end was trimmed by 6 bases and the J gene end by 12 bases; junction bases not matched to a gene: 4. The CDR3 is 12 amino acids. The germline CDR1 and CDR2 sequences are MNHEY and SVGAGI. CDR3 sequence (DNA): TGTGCCAGCAGCACAACTAGCGGGAGGCAGTTCTTC. Translating it yields CASSTTSGRQFF.

V gene TRBV2 combines with J gene TRBJ2-1; D not certain. V was cut by 7 bases and J by 4 bases, with 8 bases left in between. Germline V gene lookup returns CDR1 SNHLY and CDR2 FYNNEI. The CDR3 runs 12 residues. The CDR3 loop is CASMLRYNEQFF. CDR3 nucleotides: TGTGCCAGCATGTTACGGTACAATGAGCAGTTCTTC. Together with reference TRBV2 and TRBJ2-1, the CDR3 gives the full variable domain: EPEVTQTPSHQVTQMGQEVILRCVPISNHLYFYWYRQILGQKVEFLVSFYNNEISEKSEIFDDQFSVERPDGSNFTLKIRSTKLEDSAMYFCASMLRYNEQFFGPGTRLTVL.

This sequence joins TRBV5-1 and TRBJ1-5; 9 nucleotides match TRBD1. Trimming at V came to 4 bases and at J to 6 bases, leaving 8 bases not matched to a gene. Looked up from germline, CDR1 is SGHRS and CDR2 is YFSETQ. This CDR3 region has 15 residues. The CDR3 is CASSRTGDYGQPQHF. CDR3 sequence (DNA): TGCGCCAGCAGCCGGACAGGGGATTACGGTCAGCCCCAGCATTTT.

This rearrangement joins TRBV11-3 to TRBJ2-1; no clear D. The CDR3 runs to 12 residues. Trimming removed 1 base at V and 9 bases at J, with 7 bases between. Germline V CDR1 and CDR2: SGHNT, YENEEA. CDR3 nucleotides: TGTGCCAGCAGCTTAGCCCTCGGTGAGCAGTTCTTC. Protein: CASSLALGEQFF.

V and J are TRBV30 and TRBJ2-7, with 9 positions matching TRBD2. V gave up 3 bases and J gave up 9 bases; unmatched junction bases: 6. The CDR3 extends over 12 amino acids. The germline V gene encodes CDR1 GTSNPN and CDR2 SVGIG (reference sequence). The CDR3 loop reads CAWRREGTRQYF. The CDR3 DNA reads as TGTGCCTGGAGGCGGGAGGGTACGAGGCAGTACTTC.

The chain combines TRBV19 with TRBJ2-1; D tentatively reads TRBD1 or TRBD2 (5 bases each). The V gene's germline CDR1 is LNHDA and CDR2 SQIVND (reference sequence). This CDR3 spans 13 amino acids. Deletions cut 2 bases from V and 5 bases from J, with 7 bases between. CDR3 in amino acids: CASSIQGHNEQFF. The CDR3 bases are TGTGCCAGTAGTATACAGGGACACAATGAGCAGTTCTTC.